This T cell receptor beta chain was sequenced in a study of shared clonotypes between healthy human individuals. Study details: Donor composition was a couple of women and a few men, aged 18 to 49.

This CDR3 comprises 15 residues. Germline V gene sequence: CDR1 SEHNR, CDR2 FQNEAQ (reference sequence). V lost 0 bases and J lost 1, with 9 bases in between. CD45RO negativity and positive selection for CCR7 defined naive CD8 cells, a population that excluded terminally differentiated effector memory CD45RA+ cells. Donors comprised healthy HIV-negative adults lacking recent acute infections or vaccinations. The protocol was immunoSEQ multiplex PCR, while the TCRdb copy is restricted to in-frame clones and leaves out a portion. The top ten clones hold more than 0.9% of a sample with about 2 million clones, less than 95% of them seen once. A single count supports this clone.

Specimen: naive CD8+ T cells sorted from blood. The sequence was collected from a man younger than 35 in good health. This chain uses TRBV7-9 with TRBJ2-5; no reliable D call. The DNA for the CDR3 is TGTGCCAGCAGCTTAGCCGCCCTCCCCCAAGAGACCCAGTACTTC. Its protein is CASSLAALPQETQYF.